These 17 T cell receptor beta chains were all obtained from the same sample, sequenced in a study of CD8 T cells in Susac syndrome. Random hexamers were used to reverse transcribe an amount of about 0.45 to 1 ug RNA. TCRdb redid the calling of the immunoSEQ multiplex PCR reads with MiXCR, one entry per CDR3 protein. The sample carries 73,000 or so distinct CDR3 sequences, over 85% recorded once. Sequencing used CD8+ T cells from PBMCs. The receptors were gathered from a human donor with multiple sclerosis.

The rearrangement uses TRBV3-1 and TRBJ1-1; no clear D. The CDR3 has 16 residues. The V gene's germline CDR1 is LGHDT and CDR2 YNNKEL (reference sequence). The germline V and J ends were trimmed by 0 bases and 4 bases, with 15 bases remaining between them. The CDR3: CASSQEMVNGVTEAFF. In DNA form, the CDR3 reads TGTGCCAGCAGCCAAGAAATGGTGAATGGGGTCACTGAAGCTTTCTTT.

The chain links TRBV25-1 to TRBJ1-2; D ambiguous. Trimming removed 2 bases from V and 7 bases from J, with 23 bases in between. Germline V gene lookup returns CDR1 MGHDK and CDR2 SYGVNS. CDR3 length: 17 amino acids. Here the CDR3 DNA reads TGTGCCAGCAGTGAAAGCATCATAGGACCGAGGACTCCTGGCTACACCTTC. As protein: CASSESIIGPRTPGYTF.

This chain connects TRBV27 to TRBJ2-7; maybe TRBD2 (5 bases). V gave up 2 bases and J gave up 0 bases, with 11 bases separating them. The CDR3 spans 15 residues. CDR1 and CDR2 (germline): MNHEY, SMNVEV (reference sequence). This CDR3 is CASSLRGYNSYEQYF. Written as DNA, the CDR3 is TGTGCCAGCAGTTTACGAGGGTACAACTCCTACGAGCAGTACTTC.

The chain links TRBV5-1 to TRBJ2-7; no clear D. Per germline, CDR1 SGHRS and CDR2 YFSETQ. CDR3 length: 12 amino acids. V dropped 5 bases and J dropped 0 bases, with 6 bases sitting between them. In nucleotides, the CDR3 is TGCGCCAGCAGTGATAACTCCTACGAGCAGTACTTC. Its translation is CASSDNSYEQYF.

The chain couples TRBV4-1 to TRBJ2-2; no clear D. This CDR3 spans 19 amino acids. In germline, CDR1 is MGHRA, CDR2 YSYEKL. Trimming removed 4 bases from V and 1 base from J, with 22 bases in between. Here the CDR3 reads CASSLRVQPQPQNTGELFF. The CDR3 DNA follows: TGCGCCAGCAGCCTAAGGGTTCAGCCCCAACCACAGAACACCGGGGAGCTGTTTTTT.

The chain has TRBV20-1 and TRBJ2-7; tentative D call: TRBD2 (5 bases). V lost 6 bases and J lost 3, with 12 bases in between. Germline V gene lookup returns CDR1 DFQATT and CDR2 SNEGSKA (reference sequence). This CDR3 has 12 amino acids. For the CDR3, the DNA is TGCAGTGCAGGCCGGGATTACTACGAGCAGTACTTC. It translates to CSAGRDYYEQYF.

The chain's CDR3 is CATSRTLVPGANVLTF. The CDR3 nucleotides are TGTGCCACCAGCAGAACTCTCGTCCCTGGGGCCAACGTCCTGACTTTC. The V call is TRBV15, the J call TRBJ2-6, with D unresolved. There are 16 residues in the CDR3. CDR1 and CDR2 from the germline V gene are LNHNV and YYDKDF (reference sequence). V was shortened by 2 bases and J by 2 bases, with 10 bases between the two germline ends.

This chain connects TRBV2 to TRBJ2-7; 9 bases match TRBD2. With V trimmed by 6 bases and J by 1 base, 7 bases remained unmatched. Germline CDR1 is SNHLY and CDR2 is FYNNEI. The CDR3 length is 15 residues. The CDR3 nucleotides are TGTGCCAGCAGGATCTTAGCGGGAGCTTCCTACGAGCAGTACTTC. Translated: CASRILAGASYEQYF. The entire variable domain, with the rest obtained from reference TRBV2 and TRBJ2-7, is as follows: EPEVTQTPSHQVTQMGQEVILRCVPISNHLYFYWYRQILGQKVEFLVSFYNNEISEKSEIFDDQFSVERPDGSNFTLKIRSTKLEDSAMYFCASRILAGASYEQYFGPGTRLTVT.

This chain joins TRBV6-5 and TRBJ2-1, with 15 bases identical to TRBD2. Trimming cost V 0 bases and J 9 bases; bases outside gene matches: 6. The CDR3 has 17 residues. Germline loops: CDR1 MNHEY, CDR2 SVGAGI. The CDR3 reads CASSYSRTSGRAGEQFF. For the CDR3, the DNA is TGTGCCAGCAGTTACTCTCGGACTAGCGGGAGGGCCGGTGAGCAGTTCTTC.

The chain links TRBV12-3 or TRBV12-4 to TRBJ1-1; the D is unclear. The CDR3 is 14 amino acids. Deletions cut 3 bases from V and 6 bases from J, with 14 bases between. The CDR3 sequence: CASSFEEAQAEAFF. The CDR3 nucleotides read TGTGCCAGCAGTTTCGAAGAGGCTCAAGCTGAAGCTTTCTTT.

The chain recombines TRBV5-1 with TRBJ2-7; 8 nucleotides match TRBD1. Trimming at V came to 1 base and at J to 3 bases, leaving 15 bases not matched to a gene. CDR1 SGHRS and CDR2 YFSETQ come from the germline V gene. CDR3 length equals 18 residues. In DNA form, the CDR3 reads TGCGCCAGCAGCTTGAGGGAGCAGGGGGCGAACATCAACTACGAGCAGTACTTC. This gives the protein CASSLREQGANINYEQYF.

The chain links TRBV5-4 to TRBJ2-6, with D perhaps TRBD1 or TRBD2 (5 bases each). This CDR3 spans 18 amino acids. Germline loops: CDR1 SGHNT, CDR2 YYREEE (reference sequence). Trimming left V 1 base short and J 0 bases short, with 14 bases between. The CDR3 loop reads CASSLSGQLSSGANVLTF. As DNA, the CDR3 is TGTGCCAGCAGCTTGTCGGGGCAATTGAGCTCTGGGGCCAACGTCCTGACTTTC.

A single count supports this clonotype. The rearrangement joins TRBV2 to TRBJ2-3; tentative D call: TRBD2 (6 bases). The CDR3 is made up of 14 amino acids. V was trimmed by 3 bases and J by 7 bases, leaving 14 bases between them. Germline-derived CDR1 and CDR2 are SNHLY and FYNNEI. The CDR3, as DNA: TGTGCCAGCAGTGAGGAGGTGGACTACAATACGCAGTATTTT. This translates into CASSEEVDYNTQYF.

This clonotype was seen just once. The chain uses TRBV6-2 or TRBV6-3 and TRBJ2-5; D uncertain. Trimming stripped 4 bases from V and 7 bases from J, with 13 bases between. Germline V gene data show CDR1 as MNHEY and CDR2 as SVGEGT. The CDR3 has 13 amino acids. CDR3 amino acids: CASSSRGDGTQYF. CDR3 bases: TGTGCCAGCAGTTCGCGTGGTGACGGGACCCAGTACTTC.

J is TRBJ1-5 and V is TRBV5-8, with TRBD1 matching over 8 bases. V lost 4 bases and J lost 1; bases outside the gene matches: 4. CDR1 is SGHTS and CDR2 is YDEGEE in the germline V gene. The CDR3 contains 15 residues. The CDR3 region has the DNA TGTGCCAGCAGCCGAGGACAGGGAAGCAATCAGCCCCAGCATTTT. Amino acids: CASSRGQGSNQPQHF.

The genes are TRBV4-3 and TRBJ2-7; no definite D call. The CDR3 runs 13 residues. Germline values: CDR1 LGHNA, CDR2 YSLEER. The germline V and J ends were trimmed by 1 base and 4 bases, with 8 bases remaining between them. The CDR3 sequence is CASSQVLEYEQYF. Here the CDR3 DNA reads TGCGCCAGCAGCCAAGTTTTGGAGTACGAGCAGTACTTC.

The chain is built from TRBV27 and TRBJ1-2; maybe TRBD1 (6 bases). Deletions cut 5 bases from V and 4 bases from J, with 17 bases between. CDR3 length: 15 amino acids. Germline V CDR1 and CDR2: MNHEY, SMNVEV (reference sequence). In DNA form, the CDR3 reads TGTGCCAGCAGTCCCCGACAGGAGCTACCCTATGGCTACACCTTC. Encoded protein: CASSPRQELPYGYTF.